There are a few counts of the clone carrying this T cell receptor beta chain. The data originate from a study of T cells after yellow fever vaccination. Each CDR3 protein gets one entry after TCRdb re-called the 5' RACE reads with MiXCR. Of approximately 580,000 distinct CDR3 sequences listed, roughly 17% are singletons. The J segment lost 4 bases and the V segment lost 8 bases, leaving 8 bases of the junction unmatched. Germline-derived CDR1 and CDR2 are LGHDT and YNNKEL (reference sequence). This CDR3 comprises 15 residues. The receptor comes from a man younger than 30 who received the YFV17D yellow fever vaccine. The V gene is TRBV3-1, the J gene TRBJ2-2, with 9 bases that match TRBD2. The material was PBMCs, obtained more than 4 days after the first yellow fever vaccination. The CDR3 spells CASLRGGPGTGELFF. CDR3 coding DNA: TGTGCCAGCCTGCGGGGGGGCCCCGGCACCGGGGAGCTGTTTTTT.